These 14 T cell receptor beta chains were sequenced from one sample in a study of blood T cell repertoires in COVID-19. Assay used: immunoSEQ multiplex PCR; TCRdb lists only in-frame clones, some missing. The sample consists of 90,000 or so clones, around 87% of them appearing once. Sequencing input: peripheral blood. Receptor source: a woman over 75 with active or convalescent COVID-19.

The chain joins TRBV3-1 (or the pseudogene TRBV3-2) to TRBJ2-5, with D perhaps matching TRBD1 (6 bases). Trimming cost V 5 bases and J 7 bases, with 17 bases left between them. CDR3 length equals 14 residues. The germline gives CDR1 LGHDT, CDR2 YNNKEL (reference sequence). CDR3 protein: CASSVNRAEGTQYF. The CDR3 nucleotides read TGTGCCAGCAGCGTAAACAGGGCCGAGGGGACCCAGTACTTC.

The chain combines TRBV23-1 with TRBJ2-1, with 8 bases identical to TRBD2. TRBV23-1 is an ORF; its function is uncertain. There are 16 residues in the CDR3. The J segment lost 6 bases and the V segment lost 2 bases, leaving 9 bases of the junction unmatched. Here the CDR3 DNA reads TGCGCCAGCAGTCAAACACTAGCGGACCCTTTCAATGAGCAGTTCTTC. It encodes CASSQTLADPFNEQFF.

As DNA, the CDR3 is TGCGCCAGCAGCTGGACTAGCGGGAGTTATGAGCAGTTCTTC. Encoded protein: CASSWTSGSYEQFF. The chain employs TRBV5-1 and TRBJ2-1; 13 bases fit TRBD2. V was pared by 3 bases and J by 8 bases, with 2 bases of the junction left unmatched. The CDR3 spans 14 residues. CDR1 and CDR2 from the germline V gene are SGHRS and YFSETQ.

The chain is built from TRBV7-9 and TRBJ2-7; 7 nucleotides agree with TRBD1. Germline assignment: CDR1 SEHNR and CDR2 FQNEAQ (reference sequence). The CDR3 extends over 14 amino acids. With 5 bases clipped from V and 0 bases from J, the junction kept 4 bases outside the gene matches. The CDR3 DNA reads TGTGCCAGCAGCCTGGGGACAGCCTCCTACGAGCAGTACTTC. Protein: CASSLGTASYEQYF. The full variable domain, rest sourced from reference TRBV7-9 and TRBJ2-7, is DTGVSQNPRHKITKRGQNVTFRCDPISEHNRLYWYRQTLGQGPEFLTYFQNEAQLEKSRLLSDRFSAERPKGSFSTLEIQRTEQGDSAMYLCASSLGTASYEQYFGPGTRLTVT.

The chain couples TRBV12-3 or TRBV12-4 to TRBJ2-2; D unclear. The CDR3 has 11 amino acids. The V end was cut by 6 bases, the J end by 4 bases, with 3 bases between. CDR3 nucleotides: TGTGCCAGCAGCGGCACCGGGGAGCTGTTTTTT. It translates to CASSGTGELFF.

This chain uses TRBV18 with TRBJ1-1, with 11 bases fitting TRBD1. CDR1 KGHSH and CDR2 LQKENI come from the germline V gene. The junction had 4 bases not matched to a gene; V was cut back by 1 base and J by 6 bases. The CDR3 spans 15 residues. In nucleotides, the CDR3 is TGTGCCAGCTCACCACTCGGACAGGGGGCTTCTGAAGCTTTCTTT. Amino acids: CASSPLGQGASEAFF.

This clone was counted once. The rearrangement links TRBV15 to TRBJ2-1, with D uncertain. The CDR3 extends over 13 amino acids. Germline V gene data show CDR1 as LNHNV and CDR2 as YYDKDF (reference sequence). Trimming shortened V by 0 bases and J by 5 bases, and 5 bases separated the two germline ends. The CDR3 loop reads CATSREFNNEQFF. The CDR3 DNA reads as TGTGCCACCAGCAGAGAATTTAACAATGAGCAGTTCTTC.

CDR3: CASLTLTAGDLETQYF. The DNA for the CDR3 is TGTGCCTCACTCACCCTCACAGCGGGAGATTTGGAGACCCAGTACTTC. This rearrangement joins TRBV30 to TRBJ2-5; 8 nucleotides agree with TRBD2. V lost 7 bases and J lost 5; bases outside the gene matches: 18. Germline assignment: CDR1 GTSNPN and CDR2 SVGIG (reference sequence). The CDR3 spans 16 residues.

This rearrangement joins TRBV19 to TRBJ1-1; the match to TRBD1 covers 9 bases. J was trimmed by 3 bases and V by 5 bases; bases with no gene match: 7. Germline-derived CDR1 and CDR2 are LNHDA and SQIVND (reference sequence). This CDR3 is 15 amino acids long. The CDR3 protein is CASSSLDRGDTEAFF. The CDR3 DNA is TGTGCCAGTAGTTCCTTGGACAGGGGTGACACTGAAGCTTTCTTT. Full variable domain (outside the CDR3, taken from reference TRBV19 and TRBJ1-1): DGGITQSPKYLFRKEGQNVTLSCEQNLNHDAMYWYRQDPGQGLRLIYYSQIVNDFQKGDIAEGYSVSREKKESFPLTVTSAQKNPTAFYLCASSSLDRGDTEAFFGQGTRLTVV.

For the CDR3, the DNA is TGTGCCAGCAGTCCAACCCAGTCCTACGAGCAGTACTTC. Translation gives CASSPTQSYEQYF. The rearrangement joins TRBV28 to TRBJ2-7, with D hard to call. The CDR3 length is 13 residues. Germline CDR1 reads MDHEN; CDR2 reads SYDVKM. Trimming stripped 5 bases from V and 1 base from J, with 9 bases between.

The chain recombines TRBV20-1 with TRBJ1-2, with 8 bases that match TRBD1. The CDR3 totals 14 residues. Germline values: CDR1 DFQATT, CDR2 SNEGSKA (reference sequence). V shed 3 bases and J 2 bases; nucleotides not matched to a gene: 5. Here the CDR3 DNA reads TGCAGTGCTAGTGGGACAGGTCTCAACTATGGCTACACCTTC. Amino acid sequence: CSASGTGLNYGYTF.

This clone was seen a few times. This chain uses TRBV27 with TRBJ1-6; TRBD1 agrees at 8 bases. This CDR3 contains 13 residues. The V and J ends lost 6 bases and 8 bases, in that order; junction bases with no gene match: 3. Germline CDR1 MNHEY, CDR2 SMNVEV (reference sequence). CDR3 in DNA: TGTGCCAGCAGCAGGGGGCCGGATTCACCCCTCCACTTT. Translating gives CASSRGPDSPLHF.

This clone appeared a single time. This chain uses TRBV3-1 (or the pseudogene TRBV3-2) with TRBJ1-3, with 10 nucleotides matching TRBD1. The CDR3 totals 16 residues. V was pared by 2 bases and J by 4 bases, with 5 bases of the junction left unmatched. Germline V gene sequence: CDR1 LGHDT, CDR2 YNNKEL (reference sequence). The CDR3, as DNA: TGTGCCAGCAGCCAAACGCCGGGACAGGGGGGAAACACCATATATTTT. It specifies CASSQTPGQGGNTIYF.

This sequence joins TRBV5-4 and TRBJ2-5, with 12 bases matching TRBD2. Germline CDR1 reads SGHNT; CDR2 reads YYREEE (reference sequence). After removal of 4 bases from V and 9 bases from J, the junction contained 10 bases not matched to a gene. The CDR3 is made up of 15 amino acids. The CDR3: CASSKGSLAGGPQYF. For the CDR3, the DNA is TGTGCCAGCAGCAAAGGGTCCCTAGCGGGAGGGCCCCAGTACTTC.